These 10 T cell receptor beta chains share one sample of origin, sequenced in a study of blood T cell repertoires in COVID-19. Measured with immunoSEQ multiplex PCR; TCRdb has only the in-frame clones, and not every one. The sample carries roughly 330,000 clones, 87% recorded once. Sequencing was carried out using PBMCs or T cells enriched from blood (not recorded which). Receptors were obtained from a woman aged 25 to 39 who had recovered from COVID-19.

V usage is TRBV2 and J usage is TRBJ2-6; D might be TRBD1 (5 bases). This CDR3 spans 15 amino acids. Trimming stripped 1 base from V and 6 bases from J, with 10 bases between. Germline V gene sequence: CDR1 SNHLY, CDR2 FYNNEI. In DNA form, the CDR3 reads TGTGCCAGCAGTGAAGGTGGCAGGGCGGCCAACGTCCTGACTTTC. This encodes CASSEGGRAANVLTF.

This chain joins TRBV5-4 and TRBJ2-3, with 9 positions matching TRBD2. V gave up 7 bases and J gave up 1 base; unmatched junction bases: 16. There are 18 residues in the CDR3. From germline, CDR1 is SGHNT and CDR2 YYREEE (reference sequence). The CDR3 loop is CASETGGSGGIGTDTQYF. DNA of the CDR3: TGTGCCAGCGAGACGGGGGGAAGCGGGGGGATTGGCACAGATACGCAGTATTTT.

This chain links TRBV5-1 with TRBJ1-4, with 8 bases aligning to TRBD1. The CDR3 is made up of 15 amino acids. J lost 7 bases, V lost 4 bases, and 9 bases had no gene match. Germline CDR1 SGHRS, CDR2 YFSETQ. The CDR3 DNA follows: TGCGCCAGCAGCCCTAAGGGACAGGATCGTGAAAAACTGTTTTTT. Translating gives CASSPKGQDREKLFF. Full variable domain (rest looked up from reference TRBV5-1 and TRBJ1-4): KAGVTQTPRYLIKTRGQQVTLSCSPISGHRSVSWYQQTPGQGLQFLFEYFSETQRNKGNFPGRFSGRQFSNSRSEMNVSTLELGDSALYLCASSPKGQDREKLFFGSGTQLSVL.

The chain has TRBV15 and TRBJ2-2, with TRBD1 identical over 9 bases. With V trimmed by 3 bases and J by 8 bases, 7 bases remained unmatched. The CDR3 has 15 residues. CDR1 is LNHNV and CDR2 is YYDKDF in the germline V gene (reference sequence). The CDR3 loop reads CATSSWDREAGELFF. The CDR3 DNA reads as TGTGCCACCAGCAGTTGGGACAGGGAAGCGGGGGAGCTGTTTTTT. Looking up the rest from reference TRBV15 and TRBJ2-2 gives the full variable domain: DAMVIQNPRYQVTQFGKPVTLSCSQTLNHNVMYWYQQKSSQAPKLLFHYYDKDFNNEADTPDNFQSRRPNTSFCFLDIRSPGLGDTAMYLCATSSWDREAGELFFGEGSRLTVL.

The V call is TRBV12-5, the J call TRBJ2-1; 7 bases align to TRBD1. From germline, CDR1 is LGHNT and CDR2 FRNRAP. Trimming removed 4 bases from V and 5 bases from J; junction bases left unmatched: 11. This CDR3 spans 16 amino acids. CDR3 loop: CASGSGNPGQDNEQFF. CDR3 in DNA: TGTGCTAGTGGTTCGGGGAATCCAGGACAGGACAATGAGCAGTTCTTC.

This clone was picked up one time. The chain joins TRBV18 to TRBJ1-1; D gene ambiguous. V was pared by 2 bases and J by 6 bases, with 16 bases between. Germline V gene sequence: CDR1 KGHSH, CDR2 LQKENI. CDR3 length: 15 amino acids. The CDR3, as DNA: TGTGCCAGCTCACCATTAGAGGTCTCGGCCTCTGAAGCTTTCTTT. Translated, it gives CASSPLEVSASEAFF.

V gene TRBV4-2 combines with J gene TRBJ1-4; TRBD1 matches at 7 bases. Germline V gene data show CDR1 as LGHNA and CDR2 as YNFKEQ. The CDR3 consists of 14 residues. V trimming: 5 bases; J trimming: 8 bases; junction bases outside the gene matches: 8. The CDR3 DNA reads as TGTGCCAGCAGCGATCGACAGGGTGGGGAAAAACTGTTTTTT. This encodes CASSDRQGGEKLFF.

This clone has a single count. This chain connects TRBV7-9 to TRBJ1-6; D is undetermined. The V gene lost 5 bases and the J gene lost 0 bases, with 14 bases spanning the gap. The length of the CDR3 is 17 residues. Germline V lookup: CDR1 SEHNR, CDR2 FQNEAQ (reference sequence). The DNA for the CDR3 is TGTGCCAGCAGCCCGACAACGGGGAGCTCCTATAATTCACCCCTCCACTTT. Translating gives CASSPTTGSSYNSPLHF.

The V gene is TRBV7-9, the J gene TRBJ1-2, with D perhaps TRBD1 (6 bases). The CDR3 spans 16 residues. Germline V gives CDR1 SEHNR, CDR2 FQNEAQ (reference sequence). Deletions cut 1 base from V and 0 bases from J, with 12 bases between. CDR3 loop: CASSLGGQTSNYGYTF. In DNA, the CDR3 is TGTGCCAGCAGCTTAGGGGGGCAGACATCTAACTATGGCTACACCTTC. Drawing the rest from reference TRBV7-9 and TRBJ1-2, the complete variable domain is DTGVSQNPRHKITKRGQNVTFRCDPISEHNRLYWYRQTLGQGPEFLTYFQNEAQLEKSRLLSDRFSAERPKGSFSTLEIQRTEQGDSAMYLCASSLGGQTSNYGYTFGSGTRLTVV.

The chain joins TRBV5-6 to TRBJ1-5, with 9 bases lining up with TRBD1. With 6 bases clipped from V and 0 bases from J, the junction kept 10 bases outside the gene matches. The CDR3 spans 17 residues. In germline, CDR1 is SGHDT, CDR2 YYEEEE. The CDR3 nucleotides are TGTGCCAGCAACTTTCAACAGGGGGCATATAGCAATCAGCCCCAGCATTTT. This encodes CASNFQQGAYSNQPQHF.